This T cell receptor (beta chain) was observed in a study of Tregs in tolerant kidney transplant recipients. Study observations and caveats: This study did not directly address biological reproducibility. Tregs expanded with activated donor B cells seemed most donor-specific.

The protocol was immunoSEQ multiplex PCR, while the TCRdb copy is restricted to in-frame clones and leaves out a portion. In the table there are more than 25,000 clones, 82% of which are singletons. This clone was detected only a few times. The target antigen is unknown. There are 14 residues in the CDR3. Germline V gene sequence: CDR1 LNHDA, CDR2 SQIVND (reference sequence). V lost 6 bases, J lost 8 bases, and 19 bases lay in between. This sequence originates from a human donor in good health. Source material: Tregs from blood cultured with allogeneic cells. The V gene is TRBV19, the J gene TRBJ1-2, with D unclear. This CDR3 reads CASRGTGPTEGYTF. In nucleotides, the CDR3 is TGTGCCAGTAGGGGCACCGGGCCCACGGAGGGCTACACCTTC. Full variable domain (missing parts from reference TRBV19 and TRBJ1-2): DGGITQSPKYLFRKEGQNVTLSCEQNLNHDAMYWYRQDPGQGLRLIYYSQIVNDFQKGDIAEGYSVSREKKESFPLTVTSAQKNPTAFYLCASRGTGPTEGYTFGSGTRLTVV.